This T cell receptor (beta chain) was profiled in a study of T cell repertoires in cytomegalovirus infection. Study findings and constraints: Accumulated public TCR beta family frequency recognized individuals carrying CMV together with the relevant HLA. Clonotypes of TCR beta that were HLA-C-restricted and CMV-specific dominated the ex vivo response.

One entry per CDR3 protein results from TCRdb running MiXCR on the reads. This sample yields hundreds of thousands of distinct CDR3 sequences, of which about 20% are seen a single time; 15% to 20% belongs to the top ten. Germline V gene data show CDR1 as MNHEY and CDR2 as SMNVEV (reference sequence). The CDR3 contains 13 residues. V was cut by 3 bases and J by 8 bases, with 13 bases left in between. This clonotype was found a few times. The antigen remains undetermined. Material for sequencing was CD8+ T cells from PBMCs. The rearrangement links TRBV27 to TRBJ1-2, with unresolved D. The receptor's source is a human donor in good health (CMV status not recorded). Some clones in this sample may be carry-over from other donors' samples. This chain's CDR3 is CASSFGPYKGYTF. The DNA of the CDR3 is TGTGCCAGCAGTTTCGGACCTTATAAAGGCTACACCTTC.